Below, 21 T cell receptor beta chains from the same sample are listed, as sequenced in a study of T cell repertoires in cytomegalovirus infection. TCRdb fed the reads into MiXCR, producing one record per CDR3 protein. The sample records roughly 45,000 distinct CDR3 sequences, approximately 20% being singletons. These receptors have no known antigen. Sequenced sample: PBMCs, sequenced either directly or after in vitro stimulation (not recorded which). The receptor source for this set is a human donor in good health (CMV status not recorded). Some clones in this sample may be carry-over from other donors' samples.

This clonotype was counted between two and nine times. The rearrangement uses TRBV5-6 and TRBJ1-4; D gene ambiguous. The V end was cut by 4 bases, the J end by 5 bases, with 9 bases between. From germline, CDR1 is SGHDT and CDR2 YYEEEE. The CDR3 is made up of 13 amino acids. The CDR3 spells CASSHQNNEKLFF. The CDR3 DNA is TGTGCCAGCAGCCACCAAAACAATGAAAAACTGTTTTTT.

The table lists this clonotype with many counts. The V and J genes are TRBV30 and TRBJ2-7, with a weak D call TRBD2 (6 bases). Trimming left V 4 bases short and J 2 bases short, with 12 bases between. This CDR3 contains 13 residues. CDR1 is GTSNPN, CDR2 SVGIG, per germline (reference sequence). DNA of the CDR3: TGTGCCTGGACGGGGGTGATGCCCTACGAGCAGTACTTC. Protein sequence: CAWTGVMPYEQYF.

This chain joins TRBV7-6 and TRBJ1-2; no reliable D call. The germline gives CDR1 SGHVS, CDR2 FNYEAQ. This CDR3 comprises 15 residues. V lost 7 bases to trimming and J lost 0 bases, with 15 bases between them. The CDR3 here is CASNREAYANYGYTF. For the CDR3, the DNA is TGTGCCAGCAATCGGGAGGCATATGCTAACTATGGCTACACCTTC.

The count of this clonotype is one. A junction end diverges from the germline sequence, so it may reflect a read error. V usage is TRBV27 and J usage is TRBJ2-7; D not resolved. The germline CDR1 and CDR2 sequences are MNHEY and SMNVEV (reference sequence). The CDR3 contains 14 residues. CDR3: CAGSIFPGSYEQYF. CDR3 coding DNA: TGTGCCGGCAGTATCTTTCCGGGTTCCTACGAGCAGTACTTC.

In this sample, this clonotype turned up many times. The chain employs TRBV7-2 and TRBJ1-1, with D hard to call. The V and J ends lost 1 base and 1 base respectively, with 10 bases between them. There are 15 residues in the CDR3. Germline V CDR1 and CDR2: SGHTA, FQGNSA. CDR3 nucleotides: TGTGCCAGCAGCTTAGTGGCAGTAGGGAACACTGAAGCTTTCTTT. Protein sequence: CASSLVAVGNTEAFF.

The gene calls are TRBV2 and TRBJ2-7; possibly TRBD1 or TRBD2 for D (6 bases each). Trimming took off 7 bases at V and 2 bases at J, with 15 bases between the two ends. Per the germline V gene, CDR1 is SNHLY and CDR2 is FYNNEI. The CDR3 has 14 residues. The CDR3: CASKEGGGTYEQYF. CDR3 coding DNA: TGTGCCAGCAAGGAGGGGGGCGGCACCTACGAGCAGTACTTC.

The genes are TRBV19 and TRBJ2-3, with D unresolved. Trimming took 7 bases from V and 6 from J, leaving 14 bases between them. This CDR3 has 13 amino acids. CDR1 LNHDA and CDR2 SQIVND come from the germline V gene (reference sequence). The CDR3 loop is CASTGLSKDTQYF. In nucleotides, the CDR3 is TGTGCCAGTACGGGCCTGTCTAAGGATACGCAGTATTTT.

In this sample, this clonotype turned up many times. V gene TRBV7-6 combines with J gene TRBJ2-5, with 12 bases identical to TRBD2. The CDR3 runs 16 residues. Losses at the gene ends were 4 bases for V and 2 bases for J; bases not matched to a gene: 5. Germline CDR1 and CDR2: SGHVS and FNYEAQ. CDR3 nucleotide sequence: TGTGCCAGCAGCTCAACACTAGCGGGGGGACAAGAGACCCAGTACTTC. Its protein product is CASSSTLAGGQETQYF.

This clonotype was seen at least ten times. The chain has TRBV7-2 and TRBJ2-3, with D possibly being TRBD1 (6 bases). This CDR3 is built from 14 residues. Germline V gene lookup returns CDR1 SGHTA and CDR2 FQGNSA. The V gene lost 5 bases and the J gene lost 1 base, with 10 bases spanning the gap. The CDR3 DNA reads TGTGCCAGCAGCCAGGGGACCCGCACAGATACGCAGTATTTT. It translates to CASSQGTRTDTQYF.

This clonotype has a handful of counts. This chain links TRBV6-2 or TRBV6-3 with TRBJ2-7; D gene ambiguous. The CDR3 spans 12 residues. Trimming pared 8 bases from V and 4 bases from J, leaving 12 bases between. In germline, CDR1 is MNHEY, CDR2 SVGEGT. In nucleotides, the CDR3 is TGTGCCAGCTGCGACACAAGGTACGAGCAGTACTTC. Protein product: CASCDTRYEQYF.

Comment on this clonotype: Possible read error: a much larger clone is one base away. V usage is TRBV12-3 or TRBV12-4 and J usage is TRBJ1-2; D is undetermined. The CDR3 runs to 13 residues. The CDR3 nucleotides read TGTGCCAGCAATTTTGACTCCAACTATGGCCACACCTTC. Amino acids: CASNFDSNYGHTF.

V gene TRBV4-1 combines with J gene TRBJ2-2; D remains ambiguous. Germline CDR1 reads MGHRA; CDR2 reads YSYEKL. This CDR3 has 16 amino acids. V dropped 1 base and J dropped 4 bases, with 13 bases sitting between them. The CDR3 is CASSQGESLGTGELFF. DNA of the CDR3: TGCGCCAGCAGCCAAGGGGAATCCTTGGGCACCGGGGAGCTGTTTTTT.

This clonotype appeared many times. The rearrangement uses TRBV7-8 and TRBJ1-1; D call uncertain. Germline CDR1 reads SGHVS; CDR2 reads FQNEAQ. Trimming took off 1 base at V and 1 base at J, with 4 bases between the two ends. CDR3 length: 13 residues. The chain's CDR3 is CASSLGQNTEAFF. The CDR3 DNA follows: TGTGCCAGCAGCTTAGGGCAGAACACTGAAGCTTTCTTT.

The chain combines TRBV7-9 with TRBJ2-5, with D possibly matching TRBD2 (6 bases). Trimming stripped 5 bases from V and 3 bases from J, with 13 bases between. The germline V gene has CDR1 SEHNR and CDR2 FQNEAQ (reference sequence). The CDR3 extends over 14 amino acids. The CDR3 nucleotides are TGTGCCAGCAGCGCGGCCGGGAGCGAAGAGACCCAGTACTTC. This translates into CASSAAGSEETQYF.

This clonotype was found a few times. The chain is built from TRBV12-3 or TRBV12-4 and TRBJ1-5, with D possibly TRBD1 on 6 matching bases. V lost 8 bases and J 7 bases, leaving 21 bases between the germline ends. This CDR3 is 15 amino acids long. The CDR3 here is CASSPAPRGLQPQHF. CDR3 coding DNA: TGTGCCAGCTCCCCCGCCCCCAGGGGTTTGCAGCCCCAGCATTTT.

This clonotype was counted at least ten times. The chain is built from TRBV28 and TRBJ1-5; no firm D call. Germline CDR1 MDHEN, CDR2 SYDVKM. Trimming left V 3 bases short and J 0 bases short, with 15 bases between. This CDR3 spans 17 amino acids. In nucleotides, the CDR3 is TGTGCCAGCAGTTTGTATGGAGGAAGGTATAGCAATCAGCCCCAGCATTTT. Its translation is CASSLYGGRYSNQPQHF.

The chain has TRBV6-2 or TRBV6-3 and TRBJ2-2, with 7 bases lining up with TRBD2. From germline, CDR1 is MNHEY and CDR2 SVGEGT. Trimming removed 6 bases from V and 0 bases from J; junction bases left unmatched: 4. The CDR3 loop spans 15 amino acids. The CDR3 protein is CASREGGANTGELFF. CDR3 DNA: TGTGCCAGCAGGGAGGGAGGGGCGAACACCGGGGAGCTGTTTTTT.

This clonotype was found many times. The chain couples TRBV4-3 to TRBJ1-6; D gene uncertain. Trimming left V 2 bases short and J 7 bases short, with 24 bases between. There are 19 residues in the CDR3. Per the germline V gene, CDR1 is LGHNA and CDR2 is YSLEER. CDR3 sequence reads: CASSQQVVGSREANSPLHF. The CDR3 nucleotides are TGCGCCAGCAGCCAACAGGTTGTAGGTTCCCGAGAGGCGAATTCACCCCTCCACTTT.

This clonotype has just a few counts. The chain uses TRBV11-2 and TRBJ1-2; 7 bases align to TRBD1. CDR1 and CDR2 (germline): SGHAT, FQNNGV. V dropped 4 bases and J dropped 7; count of bases not matched to a gene: 9. The CDR3 spans 14 residues. CDR3 in amino acids: CASSSVRGFSGYTF. Here the CDR3 DNA reads TGTGCCAGCAGCTCCGTCAGGGGGTTTTCTGGCTACACCTTC.

The sample holds many counts of this clonotype. This chain connects TRBV7-2 to TRBJ2-5, with TRBD2 identical over 10 bases. CDR3 length equals 17 residues. V shed 1 base, J shed 1 base, and the junction held 6 bases outside the gene matches. Germline values: CDR1 SGHTA, CDR2 FQGNSA. The CDR3 DNA follows: TGTGCCAGCAGCTTAGGGATACTAGCGGGGAGCCAAGAGACCCAGTACTTC. It is translated as CASSLGILAGSQETQYF.

This clonotype came up many times. This chain links TRBV7-2 with TRBJ2-5; 10 nucleotides agree with TRBD2. From germline, CDR1 is SGHTA and CDR2 FQGNSA. The CDR3 runs 15 residues. Trimming took 5 bases from V and 3 from J; bases not matched to a gene: 6. The CDR3 DNA follows: TGTGCCAGCAGCACTCTAGCGGGAGTTGAAGAGACCCAGTACTTC. Translating it yields CASSTLAGVEETQYF.